A single sample gave rise to the 8 T cell receptor beta chains below, sequenced in a study of T cell responses to AZD1222 COVID-19 vaccine. The data were produced by immunoSEQ multiplex PCR, yet TCRdb's version contains in-frame clones alone and is incomplete. The sample shows about 91,000 clones, 88% of them seen only once. The material was peripheral blood, obtained on day 0 of AZD1222 vaccination. All receptors derive from an adult in good health.

This chain uses TRBV19 with TRBJ2-3; 12 nucleotides match TRBD2. The J segment lost 2 bases and the V segment lost 7 bases, leaving 4 bases of the junction unmatched. This CDR3 contains 15 residues. Germline V gene data show CDR1 as LNHDA and CDR2 as SQIVND (reference sequence). As DNA, the CDR3 is TGTGCCAGTACCCGACTAGCGGGAGACACAGATACGCAGTATTTT. Its translation: CASTRLAGDTDTQYF.

This chain connects TRBV7-9 to TRBJ2-2, with a tentative D call TRBD2 (6 bases). V lost 7 bases and J lost 4, with 16 bases in between. Germline values: CDR1 SEHNR, CDR2 FQNEAQ (reference sequence). The CDR3 extends over 15 amino acids. The CDR3, as DNA: TGTGCCAGCAACACCCCCGGGGGAGGCACCGGGGAGCTGTTTTTT. Translation: CASNTPGGGTGELFF.

The gene calls are TRBV6-5 and TRBJ2-7, with 9 bases fitting TRBD2. The CDR3 loop spans 15 amino acids. The V gene end was trimmed by 4 bases and the J gene end by 4 bases; junction bases not matched to a gene: 8. Looked up from germline, CDR1 is MNHEY and CDR2 is SVGAGI. In nucleotides, the CDR3 is TGTGCCAGCAGTTCCCTTAGCGGGAGAGGATACGAGCAGTACTTC. Translated: CASSSLSGRGYEQYF.

V and J are TRBV6-5 and TRBJ1-6; the D gene is possibly TRBD1 (5 bases). The germline CDR1 and CDR2 sequences are MNHEY and SVGAGI. CDR3 length equals 15 residues. V was pared by 2 bases and J by 9 bases, with 14 bases between. CDR3 bases: TGTGCCAGCAGTTACCGGGACGTAGGAAGTTCACCCCTCCACTTT. It specifies CASSYRDVGSSPLHF.

This clone was counted only a few times. The gene calls are TRBV27 and TRBJ2-2; weak D call: TRBD2 (5 bases). The V and J ends lost 6 bases and 8 bases respectively, with 16 bases between them. The CDR3 consists of 14 residues. Looked up from germline, CDR1 is MNHEY and CDR2 is SMNVEV (reference sequence). In nucleotides, the CDR3 is TGTGCCAGCAGCCGCTACCTATCGGGGGGGGAGCTGTTTTTT. Amino acids: CASSRYLSGGELFF.

V and J are TRBV11-2 and TRBJ1-3; D not certain. Germline V gives CDR1 SGHAT, CDR2 FQNNGV. Trimming stripped 0 bases from V and 3 bases from J, with 12 bases between. The CDR3 covers 16 residues. CDR3 loop: CASSLDSAGFGNTIYF. The CDR3 DNA reads TGTGCCAGCAGCTTAGATTCGGCAGGATTTGGAAACACCATATATTTT.

This clone showed up just once. This chain links TRBV19 with TRBJ2-1; 11 bases align to TRBD2. Germline CDR1 reads LNHDA; CDR2 reads SQIVND (reference sequence). After removal of 6 bases from V and 2 bases from J, the junction contained 6 bases not matched to a gene. This CDR3 has 16 residues. The CDR3 loop is CASSPVGLAAYNEQFF. The CDR3 nucleotides are TGTGCCAGTAGCCCAGTGGGACTAGCGGCCTACAATGAGCAGTTCTTC.

The V gene is TRBV20-1, the J gene TRBJ2-3; a possible D gene is TRBD2 (6 bases). Germline lookup yields CDR1 DFQATT and CDR2 SNEGSKA (reference sequence). This CDR3 comprises 13 residues. V was pared by 3 bases and J by 3 bases, with 10 bases between. The CDR3 DNA reads TGCAGTGCTAGTGGCGGGATAACAGATACGCAGTATTTT. Translated: CSASGGITDTQYF.